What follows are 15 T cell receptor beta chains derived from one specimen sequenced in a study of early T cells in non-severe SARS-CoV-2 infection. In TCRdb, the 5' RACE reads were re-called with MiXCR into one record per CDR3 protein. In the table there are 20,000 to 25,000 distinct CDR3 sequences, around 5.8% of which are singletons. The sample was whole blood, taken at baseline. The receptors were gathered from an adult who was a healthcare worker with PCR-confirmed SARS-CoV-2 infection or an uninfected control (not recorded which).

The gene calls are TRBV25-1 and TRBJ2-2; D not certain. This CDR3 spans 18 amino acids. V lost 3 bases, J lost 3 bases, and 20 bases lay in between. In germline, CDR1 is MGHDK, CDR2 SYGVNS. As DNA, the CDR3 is TGTGCCAGCAGTGACGATGGGTCTAATGGATTATACACCGGGGAGCTGTTTTTT. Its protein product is CASSDDGSNGLYTGELFF.

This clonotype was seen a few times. CDR3 sequence: CASSLPSSYEQYF. The CDR3 nucleotides are TGTGCCAGCAGCTTACCGAGCTCCTACGAGCAGTACTTC. The V gene is TRBV7-8, the J gene TRBJ2-7; D call uncertain. The germline V gene has CDR1 SGHVS and CDR2 FQNEAQ. V was cut by 2 bases and J by 0 bases, with 5 bases left in between. The CDR3 extends over 13 amino acids.

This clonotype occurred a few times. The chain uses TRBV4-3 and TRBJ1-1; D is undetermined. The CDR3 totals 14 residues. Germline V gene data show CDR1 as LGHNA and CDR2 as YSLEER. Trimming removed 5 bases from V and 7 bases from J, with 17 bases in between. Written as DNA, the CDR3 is TGCGCCAGCAGCTACCGTGGAGCCACAGATGAAGCTTTCTTT. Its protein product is CASSYRGATDEAFF.

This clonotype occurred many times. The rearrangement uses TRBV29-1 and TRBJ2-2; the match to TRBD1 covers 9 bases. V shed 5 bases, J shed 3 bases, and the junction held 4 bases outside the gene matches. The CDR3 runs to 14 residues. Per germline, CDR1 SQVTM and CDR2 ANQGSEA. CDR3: CSVRTGADTGELFF. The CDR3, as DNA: TGCAGCGTTAGGACAGGGGCGGACACCGGGGAGCTGTTTTTT.

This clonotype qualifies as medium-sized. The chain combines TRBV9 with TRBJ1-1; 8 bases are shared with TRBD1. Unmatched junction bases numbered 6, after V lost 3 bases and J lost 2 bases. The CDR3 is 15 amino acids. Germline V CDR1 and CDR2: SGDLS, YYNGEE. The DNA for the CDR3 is TGTGCCAGCAGCGCGGGGGACAGGTCAAACACTGAAGCTTTCTTT. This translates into CASSAGDRSNTEAFF. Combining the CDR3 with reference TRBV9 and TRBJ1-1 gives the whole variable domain DSGVTQTPKHLITATGQRVTLRCSPRSGDLSVYWYQQSLDQGLQFLIQYYNGEERAKGNILERFSAQQFPDLHSELNLSSLELGDSALYFCASSAGDRSNTEAFFGQGTRLTVV.

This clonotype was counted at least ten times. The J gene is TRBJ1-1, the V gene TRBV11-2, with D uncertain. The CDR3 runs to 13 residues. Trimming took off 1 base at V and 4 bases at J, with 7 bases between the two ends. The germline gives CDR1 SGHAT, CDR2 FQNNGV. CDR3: CASSLAGFTEAFF. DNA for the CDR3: TGTGCCAGCAGCTTAGCCGGTTTCACTGAAGCTTTCTTT.

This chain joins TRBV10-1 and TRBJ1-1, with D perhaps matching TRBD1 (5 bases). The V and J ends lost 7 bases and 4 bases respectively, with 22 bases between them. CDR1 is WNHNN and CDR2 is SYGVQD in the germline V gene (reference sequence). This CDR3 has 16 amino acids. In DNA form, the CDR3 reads TGCGCCAGCAAATCCGCGTCGGGGCATGTTTTCACTGAAGCTTTCTTT. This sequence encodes CASKSASGHVFTEAFF.

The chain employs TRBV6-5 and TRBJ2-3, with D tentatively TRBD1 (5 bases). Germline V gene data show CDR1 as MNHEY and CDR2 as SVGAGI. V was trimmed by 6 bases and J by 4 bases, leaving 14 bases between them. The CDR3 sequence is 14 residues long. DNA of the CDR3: TGTGCCAGCAGGCCCTGGACAACCGCAGATACGCAGTATTTT. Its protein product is CASRPWTTADTQYF.

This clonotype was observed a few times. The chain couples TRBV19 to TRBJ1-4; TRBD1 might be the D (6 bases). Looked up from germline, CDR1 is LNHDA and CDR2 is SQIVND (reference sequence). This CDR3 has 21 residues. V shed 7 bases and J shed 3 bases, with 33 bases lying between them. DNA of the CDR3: TGTGCCAGTACCAAAGGGGGGCGTCGGAGGGGAAGGTTCGGGGCTAATGAAAAACTGTTTTTT. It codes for CASTKGGRRRGRFGANEKLFF.

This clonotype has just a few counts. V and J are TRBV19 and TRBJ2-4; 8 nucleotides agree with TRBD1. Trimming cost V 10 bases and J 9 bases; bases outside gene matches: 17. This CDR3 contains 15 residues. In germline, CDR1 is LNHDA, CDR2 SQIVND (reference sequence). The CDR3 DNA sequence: TGTGCCACCACCTCGGGGAGGACAGGGAGGAGCATTCAGTACTTC. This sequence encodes CATTSGRTGRSIQYF.

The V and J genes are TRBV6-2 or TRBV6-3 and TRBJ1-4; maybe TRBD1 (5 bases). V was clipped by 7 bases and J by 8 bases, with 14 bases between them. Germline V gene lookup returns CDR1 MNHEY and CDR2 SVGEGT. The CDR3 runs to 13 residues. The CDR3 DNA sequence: TGTGCCAGCAATCCCCAGGGAGGCGAAAAACTGTTTTTT. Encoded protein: CASNPQGGEKLFF.

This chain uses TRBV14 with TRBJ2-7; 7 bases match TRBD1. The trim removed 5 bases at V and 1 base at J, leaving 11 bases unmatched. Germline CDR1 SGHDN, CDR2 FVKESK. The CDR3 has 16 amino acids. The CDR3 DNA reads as TGTGCCAGCAGCAGAGGTCGGACAGGACGATCCTACGAGCAGTACTTC. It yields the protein CASSRGRTGRSYEQYF.

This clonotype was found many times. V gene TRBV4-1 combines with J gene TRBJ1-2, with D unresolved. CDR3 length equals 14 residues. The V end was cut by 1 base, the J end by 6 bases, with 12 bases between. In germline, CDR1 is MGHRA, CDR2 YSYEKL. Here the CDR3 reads CASSQVSRQDGYTF. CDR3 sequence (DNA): TGCGCCAGCAGCCAAGTGTCGAGGCAGGATGGCTACACCTTC.

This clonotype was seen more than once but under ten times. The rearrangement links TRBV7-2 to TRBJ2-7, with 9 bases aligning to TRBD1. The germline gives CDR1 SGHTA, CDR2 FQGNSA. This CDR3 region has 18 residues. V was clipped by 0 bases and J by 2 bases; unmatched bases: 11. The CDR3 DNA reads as TGTGCCAGCAGCTTAGCCTACCTCCGGGACAGGGTTCCCTACGAGCAGTACTTC. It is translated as CASSLAYLRDRVPYEQYF.

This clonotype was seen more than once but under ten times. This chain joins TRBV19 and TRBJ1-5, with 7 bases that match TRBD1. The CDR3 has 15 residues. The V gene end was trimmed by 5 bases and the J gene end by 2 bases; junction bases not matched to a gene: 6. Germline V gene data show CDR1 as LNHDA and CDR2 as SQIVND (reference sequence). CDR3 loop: CASSQDRRGNQPQHF. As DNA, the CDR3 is TGTGCCAGTAGTCAGGACAGGCGGGGCAATCAGCCCCAGCATTTT. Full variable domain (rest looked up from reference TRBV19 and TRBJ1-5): DGGITQSPKYLFRKEGQNVTLSCEQNLNHDAMYWYRQDPGQGLRLIYYSQIVNDFQKGDIAEGYSVSREKKESFPLTVTSAQKNPTAFYLCASSQDRRGNQPQHFGDGTRLSIL.